Listed below are T cell receptor beta chains from one sample, sequenced in a study of T cells in Graves' hyperthyroidism and ophthalmopathy. TCRdb passed the multiplex PCR reads through MiXCR, listing each CDR3 protein once. The sample has around 490,000 distinct CDR3 sequences; just under 20% are singletons. Specimen: blood. All receptors derive from a man in his forties or fifties with Graves' ophthalmopathy. Both conserved end residues are part of each CDR3. A D gene is named only where the DNA matches it firmly. Size is omitted from some rows. Given values are once, few, many or a class for expanded clones.

cdr3_nt cdr3_aa clone_size j_call d_call v_call cdr3_length
TGTGCCAGCAGCTTACCCCTCGACAGGAACTATGGCTACACCTTC CASSLPLDRNYGYTF many TRBJ1-2 NA TRBV7-9 15
TGCGCCAGCAGCTATAGGAGGCCCCTTGGGTCGGGGAACACTGAAGCTTTCTTT CASSYRRPLGSGNTEAFF few TRBJ1-1 NA TRBV5-1 18
TGTGCCAGCTATGGACCACACGAGCAGTACTTC CASYGPHEQYF NA TRBJ2-7 NA TRBV27 11
TGCAGTGCTAGGGATCCGGGACAGGGGGGTGAAAAACTGTTTTTT CSARDPGQGGEKLFF NA TRBJ1-4 TRBD1 TRBV20-1 15
TGTGCCAGCAGCCCAGCGCGTCTCCGGGGGGCGCGCATCTATGGCTACACCTTC CASSPARLRGARIYGYTF few TRBJ1-2 NA TRBV5-6 18
TGTGCCAGCAGCTCAGGTTGGCAGACCTACGAGCAGTACTTC CASSSGWQTYEQYF few TRBJ2-7 NA TRBV7-8 14
TGTGCCAGCAGCTTAGAACACCAGGTGCGGGAGGGCTACACCTTC CASSLEHQVREGYTF NA TRBJ1-2 NA TRBV11-2 15
TGTGCCAGCTCACCACCGAGGGTCGGGCTGAATGAAAAACTGTTTTTT CASSPPRVGLNEKLFF many TRBJ1-4 NA TRBV18 16
TGCAGCGTTGAAGGAGGCGGCGGCGGGTTCTACAATGAGCAGTTCTTC CSVEGGGGGFYNEQFF few TRBJ2-1 NA TRBV29-1 16
TGTGCTTCCGGACTAGCGGGAGGGCGAGAGACCCAGTACTTC CASGLAGGRETQYF few TRBJ2-5 TRBD2 TRBV30 14